This T cell receptor (beta chain) was observed in a study of CD8+CD57+ T cells in acquired aplastic anemia. Overall study results and limits: The number of CD8+ CDR3 sequences shared by patients and controls was approximately 28.

About this clonotype itself: Antigen specificity is unknown.

Genomic DNA provided the template from which TCR beta VDJ and CDR3 profiles were obtained. Via MiXCR, TCRdb re-called the reads, giving one row per CDR3 protein. The sample records 150,000 to 200,000 distinct CDR3 sequences, roughly 60% being singletons. For sequencing, patients were chosen who had shown expansion of CD8+CD57+ cells by flow cytometry. Patients had not yet gotten any therapy when their blood was taken for sampling. The TCR sequence derives from a human donor with aplastic anemia. The sample comprised sorted CD4+, CD8+, or CD8+CD57+ T cells (not recorded which) from PBMCs.

Here the CDR3 reads CASSIDRGNGYTF. CDR3 nucleotide sequence: TGTGCCAGCAGCATCGACAGGGGAAATGGCTACACCTTC. This chain uses TRBV7-9 with TRBJ1-2; TRBD1 matches 8 bases. CDR3 length equals 13 residues. The germline V gene encodes CDR1 SEHNR and CDR2 FQNEAQ (reference sequence). The V and J ends lost 5 bases and 6 bases, in that order; junction bases with no gene match: 5.